Listed below are T cell receptor beta chains from one sample, sequenced in a study of T cells after yellow fever vaccination. Via MiXCR, TCRdb re-called the 5' RACE reads, giving one row per CDR3 protein. The sample has hundreds of thousands of distinct CDR3 sequences, over 8% seen once. The sequenced sample was PBMCs, obtained on the day of the first yellow fever vaccination. The receptor set was obtained from a man younger than 35 who received the YFV17D yellow fever vaccine. The CDR3 runs from the conserved cysteine through the conserved F or W. D genes are given only for firm matches. Not all rows give a size; the values are once, few, many and, for expanded clones, a class.

clone_size	v_call	d_call	j_call	cdr3_nt	cdr3_aa
.	TRBV29-1	TRBD2	TRBJ2-1	TGCAGCGTTGACTTCCTAGCGGGGGACAATGAGCAGTTCTTC	CSVDFLAGDNEQFF
many	TRBV6-6	.	TRBJ1-1	TGTGCCAGCAGTTACTCAGGAGGGGCTGAAGCTTTCTTT	CASSYSGGAEAFF
.	TRBV28	.	TRBJ2-3	TGTGCCAGCAGTGTAACCAATACGCAGTATTTT	CASSVTNTQYF
few	TRBV4-3	.	TRBJ2-6	TGCGCCAGCAGCCAAGAGGGGTGGACTGGGGCCAACGTCCTGACTTTC	CASSQEGWTGANVLTF
.	TRBV5-1	.	TRBJ2-5	TGCGCCAGCAGCTTGGAAAGATCTGAAGAGACCCAGTACTTC	CASSLERSEETQYF
.	TRBV7-2	.	TRBJ2-2	TGTGCCAGCAGCTTAGCGAGACGGGCCGGGGAGCTGTTTTTT	CASSLARRAGELFF
few	TRBV19	.	TRBJ2-4	TGTGCCAGTACGGCCGGCGCGCCAAACATTCAGTACTTC	CASTAGAPNIQYF
many	TRBV10-3	.	TRBJ2-1	TGTGCCATCAGTGAGCGGGGGCCCTCCTACAATGAGCAGTTCTTC	CAISERGPSYNEQFF
few	TRBV7-8	.	TRBJ1-5	TGTGCCAGCAGCCCAACCTACGCCGGGACGGGAAATCAGCCCCAGCATTTT	CASSPTYAGTGNQPQHF
few	TRBV12-3/TRBV12-4	TRBD1	TRBJ2-1	TGTGCCAGCAGTACCGACAGGGCCTCCTACAATGAGCAGTTCTTC	CASSTDRASYNEQFF
.	TRBV20-1	.	TRBJ1-2	TGCAGTGCTAGAGCACCAAATCAGGGCTGGGGCTACACCTTC	CSARAPNQGWGYTF
few	TRBV9	.	TRBJ1-3	TGTGCCAGCAGCGTAGACCCAGCCGGAAACACCATATATTTT	CASSVDPAGNTIYF
many	TRBV4-3	.	TRBJ1-4	TGCGCCAGCAGCCAAGCTGGACGGTCCGAAAAACTGTTTTTT	CASSQAGRSEKLFF
few	TRBV5-5	.	TRBJ2-7	TGTGCCAGCAGCTCCCAGGTCCGGGGGACTTACGAGCAGTACTTC	CASSSQVRGTYEQYF
.	TRBV24-1	.	TRBJ1-6	TGTGCCACCAGGCACAGACTTCGGAATTCACCCCTCCACTTT	CATRHRLRNSPLHF
many	TRBV7-2	.	TRBJ2-7	TGTGCCAGCAGCTGGGCAGGTGGGGACTACGAGCAGTACTTC	CASSWAGGDYEQYF
few	TRBV7-9	.	TRBJ2-3	TGTGCCAGCCAGTTAGATACGCAGTATTTT	CASQLDTQYF
few	TRBV20-1	TRBD2	TRBJ2-3	TGCAGTGCTCCCCTTAGCGGGGGGGGGGATACGCAGTATTTT	CSAPLSGGGDTQYF
.	TRBV25-1	.	TRBJ2-7	TGTGCCAGCAGGAGGACAGTTACCTACGAGCAGTACTTC	CASRRTVTYEQYF
many	TRBV9	.	TRBJ2-1	TGTGCCAGCAGCGTAGTGGGGGGCAGGGGCAATGAGCAGTTCTTC	CASSVVGGRGNEQFF
few	TRBV4-3	.	TRBJ2-3	TGCGCCAGCAGCCAAGATAGGGCCTCTAGCACAGATACGCAGTATTTT	CASSQDRASSTDTQYF
few	TRBV20-1	TRBD1	TRBJ1-2	TGCAGTGCTGGAAACAGGGGGGGGTATGGCTACACCTTC	CSAGNRGGYGYTF
few	TRBV5-1	.	TRBJ1-5	TGCGCCAGCAGCCCTGAGTGGGGTTATAGCAATCAGCCCCAGCATTTT	CASSPEWGYSNQPQHF
.	TRBV19	.	TRBJ2-5	TGTGCCAGTAGTAACTTTCAAGAGACCCAGTACTTC	CASSNFQETQYF
few	TRBV9	.	TRBJ2-2	TGTGCCAGCAGCGGACGATTACAGGTCGGCACCGGGGAGCTGTTTTTT	CASSGRLQVGTGELFF
.	TRBV9	.	TRBJ1-1	TGTGCCAGCAGCGTAGGGGCAGGTTTCCCTGAAGCTTTCTTT	CASSVGAGFPEAFF
few	TRBV7-2	.	TRBJ2-3	TGTGCCAGCAGCCCCCGTGGTGCAGACACAGATACGCAGTATTTT	CASSPRGADTDTQYF
few	TRBV28	TRBD1	TRBJ2-5	TGTGCCAGCAGTCCGGGGACAGGGAAGTACCAAGAGACCCAGTACTTC	CASSPGTGKYQETQYF
.	TRBV15	.	TRBJ2-5	TGTGCCACCAGCAGAGTGGTCGAAGAGACCCAGTACTTC	CATSRVVEETQYF
few	TRBV12-3/TRBV12-4	.	TRBJ1-1	TGTGCCAGCAGATTTATGGGGGGCACTGAAGCTTTCTTT	CASRFMGGTEAFF
many	TRBV27	.	TRBJ2-1	TGTGCCAGCAGTTCGCTCGGGGGTCAAAGGTACAATGAGCAGTTCTTC	CASSSLGGQRYNEQFF
few	TRBV21-1	.	TRBJ2-2	TGTGCCAGCAGCAAGGGGACTAGCGGGGCGAACACCGGGGAGCTGTTTTTT	CASSKGTSGANTGELFF
.	TRBV5-1	.	TRBJ2-4	TGCGCCAGCCGTGAGTCGGGGAAAAACATTCAGTACTTC	CASRESGKNIQYF
many	TRBV11-2	.	TRBJ2-4	TGTGCCAGCAGCGACTCCCTAGCCAAAAACATTCAGTACTTC	CASSDSLAKNIQYF
few	TRBV5-1	.	TRBJ2-3	TGCGCCAGCAGCTTGTCGCGGGCCACAGGGCTGGATACGCAGTATTTT	CASSLSRATGLDTQYF
many	TRBV18	TRBD1	TRBJ1-1	TGTGCCAGCTCAACTCCGGGACAGGGGGCTACTGCGGATGGAGCTTTCTTT	CASSTPGQGATADGAFF
.	TRBV6-2/TRBV6-3	.	TRBJ1-1	TGTGCCACCAGGGGCTTCATGAACACTGAAGCTTTCTTT	CATRGFMNTEAFF
.	TRBV7-2	TRBD2	TRBJ2-5	TGTGCCAGCAGCCCTGCCCGTACCAGCGGGGGGAAGACCCAGTACTTC	CASSPARTSGGKTQYF
many	TRBV12-3/TRBV12-4	.	TRBJ1-2	TGTGCCAGCAGTACGCCTAACTATGGCTACACCTTC	CASSTPNYGYTF
few	TRBV9	TRBD2	TRBJ2-3	TGTGCCAGCAGCGTAGTTAGCGGGGCAGATACGCAGTATTTT	CASSVVSGADTQYF
few	TRBV10-3	.	TRBJ1-1	TGTGCCATCAGTGACCCGGGGAGGGCGAACACTGAAGCTTTCTTT	CAISDPGRANTEAFF
.	TRBV5-4	.	TRBJ1-4	TGTGCCAGCAGCGGCAACAGGGCGGATCATGAAAAACTGTTTTTT	CASSGNRADHEKLFF
.	TRBV5-1	.	TRBJ2-1	TGCGCCAGCAGCTTGCTCGTGGTGGGCAATGAGCAGTTCTTC	CASSLLVVGNEQFF
.	TRBV3-1	TRBD1	TRBJ2-7	TGTGCCAGCAGCCAAACAGGGGGCGCCTACGAGCAGTACTTC	CASSQTGGAYEQYF
few	TRBV7-2	.	TRBJ1-2	TGTGCCAGCAGCTTAGCAGGGCATGGCTACACCTTC	CASSLAGHGYTF
once	TRBV28	TRBD1	TRBJ1-2	TGTGCCAGCAGCGCGAGACAGGGCGTCCCAGTGGGCTACACCTTC	CASSARQGVPVGYTF
.	TRBV11-1	TRBD2	TRBJ2-5	TGTGCCAGCAGCTTCCCCCCGGGACTAGCGGGGGGGGGAGAGACCCAGTACTTC	CASSFPPGLAGGGETQYF
few	TRBV20-1	.	TRBJ2-1	TGCAGTGCTAGCCGTAGCAAGCGGAATTACAATGAGCAGTTCTTC	CSASRSKRNYNEQFF
.	TRBV20-1	.	TRBJ2-7	TGCAGTGCTAGAGAACAGCGCTCCTACGAGCAGTACTTC	CSAREQRSYEQYF
few	TRBV2	.	TRBJ1-1	TGTGCCAGCAGGGTAGGGGAGGAAACTGAAGCTTTCTTT	CASRVGEETEAFF
many	TRBV24-1	TRBD2	TRBJ2-5	TGTGCCACCAGTGATTCCGCGGGCGGGGGGGAGACCCAGTACTTC	CATSDSAGGGETQYF
.	TRBV7-8	TRBD2	TRBJ2-1	TGTGCCAGCAGCCCCTGGGCGGGGGGCGATGAGCAGTTCTTC	CASSPWAGGDEQFF
.	TRBV7-3	.	TRBJ2-3	TGTGCCAGCAGCCCCCACTGGACTACCACAGATACGCAGTATTTT	CASSPHWTTTDTQYF
few	TRBV5-4	.	TRBJ2-2	TGTGCCAGCAGCGCCGTCGGGGCAAAGAACACCGGGGAGCTGTTTTTT	CASSAVGAKNTGELFF
.	TRBV20-1	.	TRBJ2-6	TGCAGTGCCACCTCTGGGGCCAACGTCCTGACTTTC	CSATSGANVLTF
.	TRBV20-1	TRBD1	TRBJ1-6	TGCAGTGCTAGGGACAGGGGTACCCCGAGCTCCTATAATTCACCCCTCCACTTT	CSARDRGTPSSYNSPLHF
.	TRBV7-9	.	TRBJ1-1	TGTGCCAGCAGCCCCGTCGTCTCTGAAGCTTTCTTT	CASSPVVSEAFF
few	TRBV7-2	TRBD1	TRBJ1-2	TGTGCCAGTCGGGACAGTCCTTACTATGGCTACACCTTC	CASRDSPYYGYTF
many	TRBV5-8	.	TRBJ1-1	TGTGCCAGCAGCTTTTCCGGGGTTGTCACTGAAGCTTTCTTT	CASSFSGVVTEAFF
many	TRBV18	TRBD2	TRBJ2-5	TGTGCCAGCTCACCACGGCGGGGGGACCAAGAGACCCAGTACTTC	CASSPRRGDQETQYF